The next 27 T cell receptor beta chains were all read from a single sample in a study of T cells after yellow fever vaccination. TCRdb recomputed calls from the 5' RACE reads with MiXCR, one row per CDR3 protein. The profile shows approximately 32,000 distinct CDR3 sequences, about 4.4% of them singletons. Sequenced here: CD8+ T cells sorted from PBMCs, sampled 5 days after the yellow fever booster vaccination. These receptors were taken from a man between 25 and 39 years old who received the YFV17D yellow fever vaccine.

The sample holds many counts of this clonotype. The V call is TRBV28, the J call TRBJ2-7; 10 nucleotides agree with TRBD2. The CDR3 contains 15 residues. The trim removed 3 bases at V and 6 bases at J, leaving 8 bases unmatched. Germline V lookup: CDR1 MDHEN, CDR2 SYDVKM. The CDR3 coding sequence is TGTGCCAGCAGTTTTGCTAGCGGGAGTAGTACCGAGCAGTACTTC. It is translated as CASSFASGSSTEQYF.

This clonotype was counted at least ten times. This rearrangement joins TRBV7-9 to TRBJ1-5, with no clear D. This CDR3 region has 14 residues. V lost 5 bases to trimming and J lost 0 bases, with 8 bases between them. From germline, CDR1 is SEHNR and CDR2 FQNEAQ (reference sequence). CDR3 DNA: TGTGCCAGCAGCCACCAGTATAGCAATCAGCCCCAGCATTTT. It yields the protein CASSHQYSNQPQHF.

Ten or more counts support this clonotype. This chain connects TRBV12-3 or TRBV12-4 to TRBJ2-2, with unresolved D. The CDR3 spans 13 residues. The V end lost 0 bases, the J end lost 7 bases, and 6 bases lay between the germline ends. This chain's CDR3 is CASSLAGGGELFF. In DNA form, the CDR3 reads TGTGCCAGCAGTTTAGCAGGTGGCGGGGAGCTGTTTTTT.

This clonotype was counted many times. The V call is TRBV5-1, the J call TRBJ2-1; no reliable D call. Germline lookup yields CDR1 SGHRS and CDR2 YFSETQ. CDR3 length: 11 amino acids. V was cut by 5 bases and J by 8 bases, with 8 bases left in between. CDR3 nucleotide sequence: TGCGCCAGCAGGGGTGGGCATGAGCAGTTCTTC. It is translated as CASRGGHEQFF.

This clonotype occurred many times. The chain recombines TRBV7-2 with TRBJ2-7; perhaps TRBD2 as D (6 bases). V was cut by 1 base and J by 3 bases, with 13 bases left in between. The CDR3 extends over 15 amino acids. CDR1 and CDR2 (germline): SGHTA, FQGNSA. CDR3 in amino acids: CASSLEAGTYYEQYF. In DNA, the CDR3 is TGTGCCAGCAGCTTAGAGGCGGGAACCTACTACGAGCAGTACTTC.

This CDR3 reads CSANTGWGMNTEAFF. The CDR3 DNA reads as TGCAGTGCGAACACAGGGTGGGGCATGAACACTGAAGCTTTCTTT. The V call is TRBV20-1, the J call TRBJ1-1; D is possibly TRBD1 (6 bases). CDR1 DFQATT and CDR2 SNEGSKA come from the germline V gene (reference sequence). The CDR3 spans 15 residues. Trimming removed 6 bases from V and 0 bases from J, with 17 bases in between.

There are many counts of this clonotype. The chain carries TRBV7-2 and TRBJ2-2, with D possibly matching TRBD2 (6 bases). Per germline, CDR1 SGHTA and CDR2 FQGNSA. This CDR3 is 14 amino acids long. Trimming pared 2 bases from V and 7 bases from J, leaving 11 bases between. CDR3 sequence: CASSLPEGYGELFF. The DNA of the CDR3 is TGTGCCAGCAGCTTACCGGAGGGTTACGGGGAGCTGTTTTTT.

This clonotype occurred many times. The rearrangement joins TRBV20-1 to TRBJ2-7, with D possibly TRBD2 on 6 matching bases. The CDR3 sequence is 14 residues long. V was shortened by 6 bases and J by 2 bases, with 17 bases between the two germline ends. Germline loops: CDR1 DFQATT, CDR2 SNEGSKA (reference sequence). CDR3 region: CSATTDYLTYEQYF. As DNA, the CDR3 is TGCAGTGCCACCACGGACTACCTCACCTACGAGCAGTACTTC.

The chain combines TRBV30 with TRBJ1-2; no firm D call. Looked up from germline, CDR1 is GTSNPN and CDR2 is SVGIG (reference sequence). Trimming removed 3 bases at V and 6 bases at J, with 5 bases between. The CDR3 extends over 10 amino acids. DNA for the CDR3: TGTGCCTGGAGGACGAATGGCTACACCTTC. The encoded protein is CAWRTNGYTF.

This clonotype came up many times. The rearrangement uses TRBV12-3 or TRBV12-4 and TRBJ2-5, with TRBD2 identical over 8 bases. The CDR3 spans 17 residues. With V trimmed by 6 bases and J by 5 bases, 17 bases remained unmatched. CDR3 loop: CASRPLRAGGDGETQYF. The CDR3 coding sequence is TGTGCCAGCAGACCCCTTCGGGCGGGAGGAGACGGGGAGACCCAGTACTTC.

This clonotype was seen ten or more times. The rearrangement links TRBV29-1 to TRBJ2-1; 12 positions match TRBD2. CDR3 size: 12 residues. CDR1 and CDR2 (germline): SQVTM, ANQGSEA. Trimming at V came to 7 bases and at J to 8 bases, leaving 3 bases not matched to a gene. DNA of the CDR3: TGCAGCGGACTAGCGGGAGTGGATGAGCAGTTCTTC. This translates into CSGLAGVDEQFF.

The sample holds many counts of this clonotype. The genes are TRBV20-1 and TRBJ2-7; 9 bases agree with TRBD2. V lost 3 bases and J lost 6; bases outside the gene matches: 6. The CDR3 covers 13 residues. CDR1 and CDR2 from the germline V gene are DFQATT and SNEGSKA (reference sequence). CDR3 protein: CSASIAGVGEQYF. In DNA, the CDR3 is TGCAGTGCTAGTATAGCGGGAGTAGGCGAGCAGTACTTC.

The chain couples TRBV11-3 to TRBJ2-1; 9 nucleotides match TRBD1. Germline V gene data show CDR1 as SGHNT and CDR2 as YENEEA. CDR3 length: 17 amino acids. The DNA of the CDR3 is TGTACCTTCTGCGCCCACGTCGGGACAGGGTATTACAATGAGCAGTTCTTC. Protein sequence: CTFCAHVGTGYYNEQFF. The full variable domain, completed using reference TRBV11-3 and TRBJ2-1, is EAGVVQSPRYKIIEKKQPVAFWCNPISGHNTLYWYLQNLGQGPELLIRYENEEAVDDSQLPKDRFSAERLKGVDSTLKIQPAELGDSAVYLCTFCAHVGTGYYNEQFFGPGTRLTVL.

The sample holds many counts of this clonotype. Here the CDR3 reads CASSPSGLAGGSYEQYF. The CDR3 nucleotides read TGCGCCAGCAGCCCATCGGGTCTAGCGGGAGGATCCTACGAGCAGTACTTC. The V gene is TRBV5-1, the J gene TRBJ2-7; 11 nucleotides match TRBD2. This CDR3 has 17 amino acids. V shed 4 bases and J 1 base; nucleotides not matched to a gene: 10. Per the germline V gene, CDR1 is SGHRS and CDR2 is YFSETQ.

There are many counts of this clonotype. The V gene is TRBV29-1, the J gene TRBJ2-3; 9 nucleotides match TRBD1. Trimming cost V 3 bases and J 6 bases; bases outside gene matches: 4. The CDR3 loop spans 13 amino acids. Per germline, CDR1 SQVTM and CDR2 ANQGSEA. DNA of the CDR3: TGCAGCGTTGAGGGGACAGGGAGGGATACGCAGTATTTT. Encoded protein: CSVEGTGRDTQYF.

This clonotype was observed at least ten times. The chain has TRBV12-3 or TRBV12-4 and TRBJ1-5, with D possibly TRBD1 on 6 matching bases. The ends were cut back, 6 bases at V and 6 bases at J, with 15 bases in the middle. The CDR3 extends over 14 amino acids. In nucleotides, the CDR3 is TGTGCCAGCAGACAACAGGGCCCGGTTCAGCCCCAGCATTTT. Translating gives CASRQQGPVQPQHF.

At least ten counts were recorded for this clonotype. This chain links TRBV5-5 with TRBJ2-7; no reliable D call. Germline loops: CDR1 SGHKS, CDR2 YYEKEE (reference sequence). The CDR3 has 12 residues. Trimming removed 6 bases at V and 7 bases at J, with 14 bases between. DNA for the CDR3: TGTGCCAGCACCCCGGACGAGAAGGAGCAGTACTTC. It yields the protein CASTPDEKEQYF.

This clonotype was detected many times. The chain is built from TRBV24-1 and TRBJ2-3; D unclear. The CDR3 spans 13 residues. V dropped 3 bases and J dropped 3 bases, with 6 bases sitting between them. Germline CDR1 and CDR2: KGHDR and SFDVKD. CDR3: CATSDTFTDTQYF. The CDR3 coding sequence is TGTGCCACCAGTGATACCTTTACAGATACGCAGTATTTT.

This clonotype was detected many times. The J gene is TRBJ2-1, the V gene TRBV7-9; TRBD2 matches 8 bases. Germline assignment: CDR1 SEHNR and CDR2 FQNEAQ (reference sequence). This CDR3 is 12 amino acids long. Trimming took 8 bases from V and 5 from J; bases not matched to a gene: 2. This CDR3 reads CASLSGNNEQFF. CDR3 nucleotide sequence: TGTGCCAGCCTTAGCGGGAACAATGAGCAGTTCTTC.

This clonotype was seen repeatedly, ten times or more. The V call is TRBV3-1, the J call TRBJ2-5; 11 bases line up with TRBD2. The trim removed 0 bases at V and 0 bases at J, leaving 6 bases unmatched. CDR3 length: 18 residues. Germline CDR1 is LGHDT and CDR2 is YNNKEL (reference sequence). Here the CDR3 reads CASSQDDLAGGYQETQYF. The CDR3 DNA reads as TGTGCCAGCAGCCAAGACGATTTAGCGGGAGGGTACCAAGAGACCCAGTACTTC.

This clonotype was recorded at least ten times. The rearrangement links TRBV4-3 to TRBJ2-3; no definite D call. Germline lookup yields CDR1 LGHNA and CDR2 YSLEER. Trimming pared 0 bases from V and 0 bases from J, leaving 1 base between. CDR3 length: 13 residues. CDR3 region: CASSQDSTDTQYF. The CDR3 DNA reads TGCGCCAGCAGCCAAGATAGCACAGATACGCAGTATTTT.

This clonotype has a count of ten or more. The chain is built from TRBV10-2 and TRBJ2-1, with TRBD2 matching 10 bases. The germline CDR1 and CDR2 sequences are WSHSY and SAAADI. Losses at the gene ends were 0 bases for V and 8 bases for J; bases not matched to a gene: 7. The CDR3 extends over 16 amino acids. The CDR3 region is CASSESSWLAGDEQFF. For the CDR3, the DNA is TGCGCCAGCAGTGAGTCGAGTTGGCTAGCGGGAGATGAGCAGTTCTTC.

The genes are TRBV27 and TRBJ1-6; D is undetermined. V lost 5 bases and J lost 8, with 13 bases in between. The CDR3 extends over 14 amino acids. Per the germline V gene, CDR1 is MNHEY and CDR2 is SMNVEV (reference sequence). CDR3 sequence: CASSPGLEDSPLHF. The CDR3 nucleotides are TGTGCCAGCAGTCCCGGGCTCGAAGATTCACCCCTCCACTTT.

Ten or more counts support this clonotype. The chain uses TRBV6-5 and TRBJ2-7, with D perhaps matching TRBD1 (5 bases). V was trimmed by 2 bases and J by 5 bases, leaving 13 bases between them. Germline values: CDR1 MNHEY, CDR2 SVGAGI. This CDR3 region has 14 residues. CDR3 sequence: CASSYGAGLDEQYF. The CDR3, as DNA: TGTGCCAGCAGTTACGGGGCAGGGTTGGACGAGCAGTACTTC.

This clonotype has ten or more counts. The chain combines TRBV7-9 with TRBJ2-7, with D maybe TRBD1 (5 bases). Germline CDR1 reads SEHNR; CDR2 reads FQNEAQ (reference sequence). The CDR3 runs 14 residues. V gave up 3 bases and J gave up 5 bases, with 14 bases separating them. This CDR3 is CASSFDSRVHEQYF. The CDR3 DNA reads TGTGCCAGCAGCTTTGACAGTAGGGTCCACGAGCAGTACTTC.

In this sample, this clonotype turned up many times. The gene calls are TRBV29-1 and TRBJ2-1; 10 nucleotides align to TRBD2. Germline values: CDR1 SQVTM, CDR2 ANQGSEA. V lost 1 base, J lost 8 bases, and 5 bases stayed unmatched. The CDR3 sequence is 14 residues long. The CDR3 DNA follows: TGCAGCGTTGAAGGGCTAGCGGGAGACTATGAGCAGTTCTTC. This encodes CSVEGLAGDYEQFF.

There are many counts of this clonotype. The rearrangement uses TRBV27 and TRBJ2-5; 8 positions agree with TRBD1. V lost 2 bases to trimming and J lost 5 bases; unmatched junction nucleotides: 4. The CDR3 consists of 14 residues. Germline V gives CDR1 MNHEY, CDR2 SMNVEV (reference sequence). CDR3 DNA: TGTGCCAGCAGTTTAGACAGGGGTCTGGAGACCCAGTACTTC. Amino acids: CASSLDRGLETQYF.